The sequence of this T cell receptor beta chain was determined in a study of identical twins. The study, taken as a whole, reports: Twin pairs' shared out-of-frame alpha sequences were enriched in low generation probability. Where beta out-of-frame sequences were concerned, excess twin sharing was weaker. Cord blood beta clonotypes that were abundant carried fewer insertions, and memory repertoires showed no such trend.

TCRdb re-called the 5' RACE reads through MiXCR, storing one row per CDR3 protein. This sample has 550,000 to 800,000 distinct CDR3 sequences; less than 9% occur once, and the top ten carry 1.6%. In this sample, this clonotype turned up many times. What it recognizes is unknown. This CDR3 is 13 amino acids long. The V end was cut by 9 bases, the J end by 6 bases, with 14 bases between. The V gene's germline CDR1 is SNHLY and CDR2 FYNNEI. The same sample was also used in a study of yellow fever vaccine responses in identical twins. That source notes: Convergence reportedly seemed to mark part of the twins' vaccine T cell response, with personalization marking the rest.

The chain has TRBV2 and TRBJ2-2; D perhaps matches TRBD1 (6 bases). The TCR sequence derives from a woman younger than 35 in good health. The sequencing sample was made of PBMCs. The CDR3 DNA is TGTGCCAGTCGGGACACTCTCCCCGGGGAGCTGTTTTTT. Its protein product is CASRDTLPGELFF.